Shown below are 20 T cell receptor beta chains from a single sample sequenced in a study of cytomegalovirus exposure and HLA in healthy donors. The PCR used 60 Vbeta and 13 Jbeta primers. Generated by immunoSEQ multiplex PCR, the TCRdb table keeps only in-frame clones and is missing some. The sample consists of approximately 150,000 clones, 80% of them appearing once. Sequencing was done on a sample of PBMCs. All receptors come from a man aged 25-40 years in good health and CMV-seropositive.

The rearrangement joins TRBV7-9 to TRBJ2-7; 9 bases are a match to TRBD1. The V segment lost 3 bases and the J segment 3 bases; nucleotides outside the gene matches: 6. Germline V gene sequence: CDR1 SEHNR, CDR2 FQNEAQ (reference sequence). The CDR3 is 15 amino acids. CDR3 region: CASSLGTGPIYEQYF. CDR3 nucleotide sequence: TGTGCCAGCAGCTTGGGGACAGGGCCGATCTACGAGCAGTACTTC. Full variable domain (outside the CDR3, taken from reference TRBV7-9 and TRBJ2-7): DTGVSQNPRHKITKRGQNVTFRCDPISEHNRLYWYRQTLGQGPEFLTYFQNEAQLEKSRLLSDRFSAERPKGSFSTLEIQRTEQGDSAMYLCASSLGTGPIYEQYFGPGTRLTVT.

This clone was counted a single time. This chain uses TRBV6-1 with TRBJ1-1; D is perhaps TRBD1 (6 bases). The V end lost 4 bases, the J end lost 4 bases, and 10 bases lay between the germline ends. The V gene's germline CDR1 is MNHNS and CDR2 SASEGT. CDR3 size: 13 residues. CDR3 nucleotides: TGTGCCAGCAGTGCACAGGGAGCCACTGAAGCTTTCTTT. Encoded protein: CASSAQGATEAFF.

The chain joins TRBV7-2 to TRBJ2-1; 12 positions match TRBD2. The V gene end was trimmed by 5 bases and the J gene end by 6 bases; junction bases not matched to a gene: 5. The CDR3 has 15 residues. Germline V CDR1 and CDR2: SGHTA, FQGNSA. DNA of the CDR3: TGTGCCAGCAGCCCCGCTAGCGGGAGGGCCAATGAGCAGTTCTTC. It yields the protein CASSPASGRANEQFF.

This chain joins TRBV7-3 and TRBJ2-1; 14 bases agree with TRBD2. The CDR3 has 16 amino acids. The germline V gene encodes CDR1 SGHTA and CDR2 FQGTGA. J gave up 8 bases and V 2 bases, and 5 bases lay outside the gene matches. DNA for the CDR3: TGTGCCAGCAGCTTATCGGGACTAGCGGGAGCCGATGAGCAGTTCTTC. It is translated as CASSLSGLAGADEQFF.

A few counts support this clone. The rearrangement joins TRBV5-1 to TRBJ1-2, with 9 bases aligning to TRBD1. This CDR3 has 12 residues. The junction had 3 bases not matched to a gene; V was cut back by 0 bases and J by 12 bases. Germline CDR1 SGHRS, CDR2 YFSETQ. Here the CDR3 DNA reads TGCGCCAGCAGCTTGGAGGGGGACAGGGACACCTTC. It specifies CASSLEGDRDTF.

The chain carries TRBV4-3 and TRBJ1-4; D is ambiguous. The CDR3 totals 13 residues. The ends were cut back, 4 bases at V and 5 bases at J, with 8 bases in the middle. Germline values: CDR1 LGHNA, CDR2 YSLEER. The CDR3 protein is CASSPVENEKLFF. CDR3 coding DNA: TGCGCCAGCAGCCCGGTGGAGAATGAAAAACTGTTTTTT.

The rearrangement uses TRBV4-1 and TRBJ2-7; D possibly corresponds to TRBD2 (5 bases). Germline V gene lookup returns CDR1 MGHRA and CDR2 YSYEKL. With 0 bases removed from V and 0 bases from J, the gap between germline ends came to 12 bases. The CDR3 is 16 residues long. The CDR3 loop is CASSQDLSGSSYEQYF. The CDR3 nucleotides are TGCGCCAGCAGCCAAGATCTTAGTGGGAGCTCCTACGAGCAGTACTTC.

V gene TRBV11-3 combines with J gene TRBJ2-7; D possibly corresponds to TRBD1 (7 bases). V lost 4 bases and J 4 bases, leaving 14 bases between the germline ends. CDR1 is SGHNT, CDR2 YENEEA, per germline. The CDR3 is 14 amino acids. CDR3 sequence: CASSSAGQKYEQYF. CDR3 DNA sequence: TGTGCCAGCAGCTCGGCGGGACAGAAATACGAGCAGTACTTC.

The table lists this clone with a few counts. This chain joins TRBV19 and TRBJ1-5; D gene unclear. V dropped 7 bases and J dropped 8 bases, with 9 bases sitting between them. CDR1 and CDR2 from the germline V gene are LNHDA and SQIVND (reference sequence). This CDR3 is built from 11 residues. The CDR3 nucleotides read TGTGCCAGTATGCGCGGGGAGCCCCAGCATTTT. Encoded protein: CASMRGEPQHF.

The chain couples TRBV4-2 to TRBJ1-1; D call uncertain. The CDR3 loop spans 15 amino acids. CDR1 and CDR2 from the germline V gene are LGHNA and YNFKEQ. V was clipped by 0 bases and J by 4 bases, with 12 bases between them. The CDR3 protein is CASSQDAGVGTEAFF. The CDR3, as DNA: TGTGCCAGCAGCCAAGATGCGGGCGTGGGCACTGAAGCTTTCTTT.

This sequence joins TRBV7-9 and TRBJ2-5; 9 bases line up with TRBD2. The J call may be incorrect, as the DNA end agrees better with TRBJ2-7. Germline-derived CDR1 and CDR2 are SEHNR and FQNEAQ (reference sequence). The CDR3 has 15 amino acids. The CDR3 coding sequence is TGTGCCAGTGGAATAGCGGGAGCCGGGTCCTACGAGCAGTACTTC. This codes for CASGIAGAGSYEQYF.

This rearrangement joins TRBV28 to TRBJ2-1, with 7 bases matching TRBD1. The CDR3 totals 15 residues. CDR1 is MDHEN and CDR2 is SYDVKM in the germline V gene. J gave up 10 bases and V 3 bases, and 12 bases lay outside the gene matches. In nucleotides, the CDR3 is TGTGCCAGCAGTTTGCCAGGGGGTAAAATAGGGGAGCAGTTCTTC. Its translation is CASSLPGGKIGEQFF.

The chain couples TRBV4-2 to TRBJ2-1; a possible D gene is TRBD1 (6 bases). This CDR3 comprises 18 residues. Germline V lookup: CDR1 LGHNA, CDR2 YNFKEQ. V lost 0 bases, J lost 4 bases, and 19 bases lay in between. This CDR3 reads CASSQDLGGQRFYNEQFF. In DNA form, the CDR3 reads TGTGCCAGCAGCCAAGATCTTGGAGGACAGCGATTTTACAATGAGCAGTTCTTC.

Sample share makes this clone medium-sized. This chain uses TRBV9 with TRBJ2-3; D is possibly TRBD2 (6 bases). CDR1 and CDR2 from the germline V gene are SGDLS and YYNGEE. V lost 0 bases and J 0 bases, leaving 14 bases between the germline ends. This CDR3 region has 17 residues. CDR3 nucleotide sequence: TGTGCCAGCAGCGTAGCTAAAAGCGGGTCTAGCACAGATACGCAGTATTTT. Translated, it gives CASSVAKSGSSTDTQYF.

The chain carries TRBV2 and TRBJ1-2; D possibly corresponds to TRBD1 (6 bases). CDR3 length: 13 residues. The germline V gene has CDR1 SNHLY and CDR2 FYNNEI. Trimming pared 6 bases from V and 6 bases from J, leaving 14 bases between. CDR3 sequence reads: CASRDQGTNGYTF. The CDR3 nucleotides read TGTGCCAGCAGGGACCAGGGGACCAATGGCTACACCTTC.

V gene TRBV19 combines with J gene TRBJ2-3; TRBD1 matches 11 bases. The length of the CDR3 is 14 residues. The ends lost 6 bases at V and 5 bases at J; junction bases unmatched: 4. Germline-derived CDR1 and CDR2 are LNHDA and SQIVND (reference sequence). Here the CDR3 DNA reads TGTGCCAGTAGCCTGGACAGGGGGCTAGATACGCAGTATTTT. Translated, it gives CASSLDRGLDTQYF.

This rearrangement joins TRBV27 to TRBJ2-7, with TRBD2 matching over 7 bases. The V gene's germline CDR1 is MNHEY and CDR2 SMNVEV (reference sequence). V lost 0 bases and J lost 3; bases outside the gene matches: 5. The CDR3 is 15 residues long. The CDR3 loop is CASSLSSGGGYEQYF. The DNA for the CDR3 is TGTGCCAGCAGTTTATCCTCGGGAGGAGGCTACGAGCAGTACTTC.

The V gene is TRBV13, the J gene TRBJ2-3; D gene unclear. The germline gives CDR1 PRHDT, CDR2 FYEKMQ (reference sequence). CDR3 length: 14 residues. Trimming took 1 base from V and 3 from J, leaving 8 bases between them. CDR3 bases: TGTGCCAGCAGCTTAGTCGCAGCGACAGATACGCAGTATTTT. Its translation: CASSLVAATDTQYF.

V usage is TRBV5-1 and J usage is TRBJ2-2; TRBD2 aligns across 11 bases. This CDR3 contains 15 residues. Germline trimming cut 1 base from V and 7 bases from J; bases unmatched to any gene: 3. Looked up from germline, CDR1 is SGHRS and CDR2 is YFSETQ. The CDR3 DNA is TGCGCCAGCAGCTTGCTAGCGGGAGGAGACGGGGAGCTGTTTTTT. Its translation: CASSLLAGGDGELFF.

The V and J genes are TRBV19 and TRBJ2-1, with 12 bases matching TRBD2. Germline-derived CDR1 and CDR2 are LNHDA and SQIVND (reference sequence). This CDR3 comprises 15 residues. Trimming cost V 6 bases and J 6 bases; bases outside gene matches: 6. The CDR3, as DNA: TGTGCCAGTAGCGAGACTAGCGGGAGTCGCAATGAGCAGTTCTTC. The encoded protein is CASSETSGSRNEQFF.